This T cell receptor beta chain comes out of a study of T cell repertoires in cytomegalovirus infection. At the level of the study: Selected CMV epitopes included recently identified HLA-C-restricted ones as well as well-studied HLA-B-restricted ones. Public TCR beta signature analysis indicated the presence of both CMV infection and matching HLA type.

Trimming cost V 4 bases and J 4 bases, with 17 bases left between them. This CDR3 has 16 amino acids. CDR1 is LGHDT and CDR2 is YNNKEL in the germline V gene (reference sequence). This clonotype was seen a handful of times. Its antigen is undetermined. TCRdb processed the reads anew with MiXCR; each CDR3 protein has one entry. The sample holds 750,000 to 950,000 distinct CDR3 sequences, about 27% seen once. Study-level points and caveats: What dominated the ex vivo response were HLA-C-restricted CMV-specific TCR beta clonotypes. Of the TCR beta families, the public ones yielded a cumulative frequency that identified carriers of CMV plus the relevant HLA.

The TCR originated in a human donor in good health (CMV status not recorded). Some clones in this sample may be carry-over from other donors' samples. The rearrangement joins TRBV3-1 to TRBJ2-1; perhaps TRBD1 as D (6 bases). The sequencing here drew on cultured CD8+ T cells from PBMCs, taken from culture after CMV antigen stimulation. The CDR3 coding sequence is TGTGCCAGCAGCCCTCCTACAGGGCTTCTTTACAATGAGCAGTTCTTC. Its translation: CASSPPTGLLYNEQFF.